Here is one TCR beta chain with its context. What it binds is not known. V lost 0 bases to trimming and J lost 5 bases, with 10 bases between them. The CDR3 is made up of 13 amino acids. Germline V lookup: CDR1 GTSNPN, CDR2 SVGIG (reference sequence). TCRdb's copy holds only in-frame clones and misses some; the assay was immunoSEQ multiplex PCR. The table lists about 85,000 clones, about 88% of them singletons, with approximately 3% in the top ten. This sample was included in a study of T cell responses to AZD1222 COVID-19 vaccine. Study-wide results and caveats: Baseline serostatus was positive in only a handful of AZD1222 recipients.

The receptor was derived from an adult in good health. Sequenced here: peripheral blood, sampled on day 0 of AZD1222 vaccination. The chain is built from TRBV30 and TRBJ1-2, with D perhaps matching TRBD1 (6 bases). Here the CDR3 reads CAWSVLTGYGYTF. CDR3 coding DNA: TGTGCCTGGAGTGTATTGACAGGATATGGCTACACCTTC.